This entry concerns a single T cell receptor (beta chain). Sample time point: blood from clinic visit 5 months post-surgery; TSC patient then seizure free. Pre-surgery treatment included at least one anti-epileptic drug. The sample originates from a study of brain T cells in children with intractable seizures. The repertoire was sequenced with immunoSEQ multiplex PCR; TCRdb's copy has only in-frame clones and lacks some. The sample has 340,000 or so clones; over 90% are singletons. V shed 0 bases and J shed 0 bases, with 7 bases lying between them. Germline CDR1 is SGDLS and CDR2 is YYNGEE. The CDR3 has 16 residues.

The material sequenced was peripheral blood, taken 4 to 5 months after surgery. J is TRBJ2-6 and V is TRBV9; tentatively, D is TRBD1 (5 bases). This TCR was recovered from a boy younger than two with tuberous sclerosis and intractable seizures. CDR3 loop: CASSVGQYSGANVLTF. CDR3 DNA: TGTGCCAGCAGCGTAGGACAGTACTCTGGGGCCAACGTCCTGACTTTC.